The T cell receptor (beta chain) described here comes from a study of tumor-infiltrating lymphocytes in primary liver carcinoma. Study information: Patients of both sexes were 30 to 69 years old. All lesions had stage T1-T3 N0M0 and roughly 4.2 to 10 cm widths. The study's findings and limits: Overlap between tumor regions exceeded overlap of tumor with adjacent tissue or blood.

As to this clonotype: The antigen remains unidentified. Compared with germline, one end of the junction differs, possibly owing to a read error.

From approximately 500 ng total RNA, TCR beta cDNA was generated with a primer in the constant region. TCR beta libraries came from three nested multiplex PCR rounds using slightly modified ARM-PCR. Each CDR3 protein is one row after TCRdb ran MiXCR on the multiplex PCR reads. Of tens of thousands of distinct CDR3 sequences listed, roughly 73% are singletons. Total RNA and DNA came together from around 20-30 mg of bulk tissue without cell sorting. Chronic HBV infection, which was untreated, was present in the patients. The TCR was taken from a woman aged 30 to 39 with primary liver carcinoma and hepatitis B virus infection. Source material: tumor-adjacent normal liver tissue.

Written as DNA, the CDR3 is TGTGCCAACAGCCCCGGGACTGGAGCATTCTTT. Its translation is CANSPGTGAFF. The chain is built from TRBV11-2 and TRBJ1-1, with D tentatively TRBD1 (5 bases). The CDR3 consists of 11 residues. In germline, CDR1 is SGHAT, CDR2 FQNNGV. Full variable domain (outside the CDR3, taken from reference TRBV11-2 and TRBJ1-1): EAGVAQSPRYKIIEKRQSVAFWCNPISGHATLYWYQQILGQGPKLLIQFQNNGVVDDSQLPKDRFSAERLKGVDSTLKIQPAKLEDSAVYLCANSPGTGAFFGQGTRLTVV.